This T cell receptor (beta chain) was retrieved from a study of T cells in tumors after PD-1 blockade. Study-level information: Either cemiplimab 350 mg every 2 weeks or pembrolizumab 200 mg every 3 weeks was given. Daily vismodegib 150 mg continued in a subset of anti-PD-1-treated patients. Findings and caveats of the study: Blood contained about 40% of the tumor's TCR clonotypes.

Points on this clone: What it binds is not known.

Using immunoSEQ multiplex PCR, the repertoire was profiled, and TCRdb retains in-frame clones only, with some absent. The data show under 40,000 clones, around 72% seen once. V dropped 4 bases and J dropped 0 bases, with 11 bases sitting between them. The germline V gene encodes CDR1 MGHRA and CDR2 YSYEKL. The CDR3 consists of 15 residues. This TCR derives from a human donor with basal cell carcinoma. This material consisted of PBMCs, taken after anti-PD-1 treatment. The chain couples TRBV4-1 to TRBJ2-3; D not certain. The CDR3 loop reads CASSPAIPSTDTQYF. CDR3 bases: TGCGCCAGCAGCCCAGCAATCCCTAGCACAGATACGCAGTATTTT.